At least ten counts were recorded for the clone carrying this T cell receptor (beta chain). The antigen is not known. The data were taken from a study of T cells in Graves' hyperthyroidism and ophthalmopathy. Diagnoses used clinical symptoms, serum thyroxine and TRAb, thyroid ultrasound and orbital computed tomography. Germline CDR1 and CDR2: SEHNR and FQNEAQ (reference sequence). V lost 5 bases and J lost 0, with 11 bases in between. The CDR3 is 16 amino acids. Study results and limitations: The blood repertoire included most of the expanded thyroid clonotypes above 0.001. Separating ophthalmopathy from stable hyperthyroidism was achieved by a 13 V-J model. Median prediction lead before ophthalmopathy onset was 6.5 months with the model.

RNA transcripts were the template for amplifying TCR beta CDR3 regions. Using the HTBI primer set, a first-round RT-PCR was run on the TCR CDR3. TCRdb re-called the multiplex PCR reads through MiXCR, storing one row per CDR3 protein. The sample holds about 700,000 distinct CDR3 sequences, just under 45% seen once. This TCR was recovered from an adult man with Graves' disease, either hyperthyroidism or ophthalmopathy (not recorded which). The J gene is TRBJ2-6, the V gene TRBV7-9; the D call may be TRBD1 or TRBD2 (6 bases each). Sample: peripheral blood or thyroid tissue (not recorded which). CDR3 DNA sequence: TGTGCCAGCAGCCCCGGAGGGGGCTCTGGGGCCAACGTCCTGACTTTC. Amino acids: CASSPGGGSGANVLTF.